This T cell receptor beta chain was observed in a study of a mutant IDH1 vaccine in newly diagnosed glioma (dated by TCRdb to about 2021). For the wider study: Vaccination began 4-6 weeks after radiotherapy alone, or alongside temozolomide cycles in the chemotherapy-containing groups. Of the roughly 32 patients who were treated, about 60% were male and approximately 38% were female, and the mean age was around 41 years. Longitudinal TCRB deep sequencing was performed for roughly 24 treated patients wherever samples were available for exploratory analyses. Peripheral blood was collected at six visits: V03 (baseline), V05, V07, V10, V12 and V13. The week-35 safety follow-up took place at visit V12, and the week-47 end of study took place at visit V13. Prior to enrollment, standard therapy consisting of radiotherapy alone, temozolomide alone, or radiochemotherapy with temozolomide had been administered to patients, with the combination being received by most patients.

The time point label, read with the paper, signifies: week 47, end of study. A 20-mer mutant IDH1 peptide at 300 micrograms in Montanide made up each vaccine dose, which was injected subcutaneously together with topical imiquimod. Patients received eight vaccinations in weeks 1, 3, 5, 7, 11, 15, 19 and 23, corresponding to visits V03 through V10. The donors had newly diagnosed IDH1-mutant astrocytomas of WHO grade 3 or 4 that showed loss of nuclear ATRX. The samples were drawn from NOA16, a multicentre, single-arm, open-label phase I trial in Germany that tested a mutant IDH1 peptide vaccine in humans for the first time. Genomic DNA for TCRB sequencing was extracted from EDTA blood using the DNeasy Blood and Tissue Kit. Here is what the overall study found, with its caveats: No apparent relationship was observed between pseudoprogression and alterations in the top peripheral T cell clonotypes detected by TCRB sequencing. Immune responses induced by the vaccine were seen in more than 85% of patients across multiple MHC alleles. PBMC samples for TCRB deep sequencing were selected based on availability. According to the authors, sample limitations meant that analyses of patient blood samples could not be reproduced.

The CDR3, cysteine through phenylalanine, is 16 amino acids long. The CDR3 DNA has 48 bases and is translated from base 1. The germline V gene (reference sequence) specifies LNHNV as CDR1 and YYDKDF as CDR2. Trimming leaves V shorter by 1 base and J shorter by 2 bases, with the junction holding 8 bases beyond the gene matches. Library prep was done by the immunoSEQ multiplex PCR assay. Rearranged TCR beta chain sequences were amplified with the hsTCRB Kit following the manufacturer's protocol. An Illumina MiSeq was used to sequence the TCRB libraries. In the source study's methods: Demultiplexing, trimming and gene mapping were performed with the kit vendor's proprietary platform. TCRdb took over this immuneACCESS table, retaining in-frame rearrangements with V and J assigned. Such tables are incomplete; in checked studies, under half of the missing clones stem from an unresolved V gene, and the remainder is unexplained. V and J calls and clone size are as listed in that table; D and trimming were resolved from the DNA. In this sample the table shows some 57,000 clones, 76% of which occur a single time. Clones ranked in the top ten supply over 4.5% of the sample.

In this sample, this clone turned up once. Its recognized antigen is unknown. No base-level quality is on record; no much larger clone is a single base apart. The source of this sequence is a woman aged 40 to 50 with glioma. Some clones in this sample may be carry-over from other donors' samples. The rearranged chain carries TRBV15 and TRBJ2-7, with 7 middle bases fitting TRBD2. Sequencing was performed on PBMCs, taken from a glioma patient whose treatment included an IDH1 peptide vaccine. The CDR3 has the sequence CATSRVAGVTPYEQYF. The DNA is as follows: TGTGCCACCAGCAGAGTGGCGGGGGTCACCCCCTACGAGCAGTACTTC.